This TCR beta chain was obtained from a study of T-cell reconstitution after alpha-beta-depleted transplantation in children listed by TCRdb under 2016. Study-wide context: The study quantitatively tracked T-cell immune reconstitution after TCRalphabeta/CD19-depleted allogeneic hematopoietic cell transplantation in children using TCR repertoire profiling. Overall study results and their limits: In some patients, the high TCRbeta diversity seen at day 60 was put down to recipient T cells and intrathymic progenitors that had survived conditioning. Apparently early alphabetaT-cell count recovery about two months after transplant reportedly relied on only several hundred rapidly expanded clones derived from non-depleted graft cells. Hyperexpanded clone frequencies declined over subsequent months; after one year, T-cell counts and TCRbeta diversity were mostly attributed to newly produced T cells.

Library generation was performed with PCR. The instrument was an Illumina HiSeq 2500. TCR libraries were prepared with molecular barcoding, using unique molecular identifiers to normalize TCRbeta repertoire quantification. Clones were called with MiXCR by TCRdb after fastp trimmed the public reads at Q25, and only in-frame beta chains were retained. Merged by CDR3 protein, the rows form single entries marked with the most common genes and DNA. The sample table records some 830,000 distinct CDR3 sequences; roughly 15% of these occur just once. The leading ten clones occupy roughly 4.8% of the sample. The germline V gene supplies CDR1 SQVTM and CDR2 ANQGSEA. Trimming removed 4 bases from V and 5 bases from J, leaving 11 bases between the germline ends. Counted from cysteine to phenylalanine, this CDR3 has 12 amino acids. Only the CDR3 region is kept as DNA, spanning 36 bases read in frame from base 1.

In regard to this clonotype: Its specific antigen is unknown. Base qualities are missing; no much larger clone stands one base away.

The label giving this sample's treatment or condition can be read as: allogeneic hematopoietic cell transplantation with graft depleted of TCRalphabeta T cells and CD19 B cells. Transplant recipients were children who received TCRalphabeta/CD19-depleted allogeneic hematopoietic cell grafts. In this chain, TRBV29-1 is recombined with TRBJ1-2, with TRBD1 tentatively as D gene (5 bases match). The specimen comprised PBMCs, mostly from graft donor cells, sampled 360 days after TCRalphabeta/CD19-depleted stem cell transplant. This TCR was recovered from a male patient aged 10 to 17 who had a stem cell transplant for acute lymphoblastic leukemia, so the T cells may come from the graft donor. The CDR3 loop reads CSVGRGLYGYTF. The DNA reads TGCAGCGTTGGTAGGGGTCTGTATGGCTACACCTTC.